The 32 T cell receptor beta chains reported below all come from one sample, sequenced in a study of cytotoxic CD8 clonotypes in ibrutinib-treated CLL. Assay: immunoSEQ multiplex PCR; the TCRdb copy retains only in-frame clones and omits some. The sample has tens of thousands of clones, 68% seen once. This sample comprised PBMCs, obtained after 12 months of ibrutinib treatment. These receptors originate from a human donor with chronic lymphocytic leukemia.

In this sample, this clone turned up a few times. This rearrangement joins TRBV2 to TRBJ2-7, with D unclear. CDR1 is SNHLY and CDR2 is FYNNEI in the germline V gene. The CDR3 contains 14 residues. V dropped 7 bases and J dropped 4 bases, with 17 bases sitting between them. The CDR3 coding sequence is TGTGCCAGCACAGCAGGTCAGGCGATTTACGAGCAGTACTTC. Translated, it gives CASTAGQAIYEQYF.

The chain couples TRBV5-1 to TRBJ2-3, with D possibly matching TRBD2 (6 bases). The CDR3 sequence is 18 residues long. The germline gives CDR1 SGHRS, CDR2 YFSETQ. The V and J ends lost 0 bases and 3 bases respectively, with 20 bases between them. CDR3 coding DNA: TGCGCCAGCAGCTTGGCCCCCCAGGGAGGTATGGGTACAGATACGCAGTATTTT. Translating it yields CASSLAPQGGMGTDTQYF.

This chain joins TRBV5-1 and TRBJ2-1; 10 bases fit TRBD2. Germline V lookup: CDR1 SGHRS, CDR2 YFSETQ. This CDR3 has 15 amino acids. The V and J ends lost 0 bases and 12 bases, in that order; junction bases with no gene match: 9. In DNA form, the CDR3 reads TGCGCCAGCAGCTTGGAACTAGCGGGGCCCGCGGGGCAGTTCTTC. This sequence encodes CASSLELAGPAGQFF.

V gene TRBV28 combines with J gene TRBJ1-5; D gene ambiguous. V dropped 8 bases and J dropped 9 bases, with 23 bases sitting between them. The CDR3 is 15 amino acids. The V gene's germline CDR1 is MDHEN and CDR2 SYDVKM. CDR3 in amino acids: CASHPVLGVQGPQHF. The CDR3 DNA reads as TGTGCCAGCCACCCAGTTTTAGGTGTCCAAGGGCCCCAGCATTTT.

The CDR3 DNA follows: TGTGCCAGCAGCCGGGGGACAGGGAGTGATACGCAGTATTTT. Protein sequence: CASSRGTGSDTQYF. The J gene is TRBJ2-3, the V gene TRBV7-7; 9 bases match TRBD1. CDR1 and CDR2 (germline): SSHAT, FNYEAQ (reference sequence). Unmatched junction bases numbered 6, after V lost 5 bases and J lost 6 bases. CDR3 length: 14 amino acids.

This chain connects TRBV5-8 to TRBJ1-2; 10 nucleotides line up with TRBD1. CDR1 SGHTS and CDR2 YDEGEE come from the germline V gene. Trimming removed 4 bases from V and 6 bases from J; junction bases left unmatched: 6. The CDR3 consists of 14 residues. CDR3 amino acids: CASSTRDRGDGYTF. CDR3 sequence (DNA): TGTGCCAGCAGCACCCGGGACAGGGGAGATGGCTACACCTTC.

The chain is built from TRBV6-5 and TRBJ1-6; 7 positions agree with TRBD1. The CDR3 extends over 15 amino acids. The V gene's germline CDR1 is MNHEY and CDR2 SVGAGI. V dropped 5 bases and J dropped 5; count of bases not matched to a gene: 6. The CDR3 sequence is CASSTRQGHNSPLHF. In nucleotides, the CDR3 is TGTGCCAGCAGTACCCGACAGGGACATAATTCACCCCTCCACTTT.

The gene calls are TRBV6-1 and TRBJ2-7; 15 nucleotides match TRBD2. From germline, CDR1 is MNHNS and CDR2 SASEGT. With 5 bases clipped from V and 4 bases from J, the junction kept 3 bases outside the gene matches. The CDR3 length is 15 residues. Written as DNA, the CDR3 is TGTGCCAGCAGTCCTGGGACTAGCGGGGGGTACGAGCAGTACTTC. Translating it yields CASSPGTSGGYEQYF.

V usage is TRBV2 and J usage is TRBJ2-2; maybe TRBD1 (5 bases). Germline CDR1 reads SNHLY; CDR2 reads FYNNEI. Trimming shortened V by 5 bases and J by 0 bases, and 13 bases separated the two germline ends. The CDR3 consists of 16 residues. The CDR3 loop is CASSIQDITNTGELFF. The CDR3 DNA reads TGTGCCAGCAGTATCCAGGACATCACGAACACCGGGGAGCTGTTTTTT.

This clone came up a few times. The CDR3 protein is CASSSGGYEQYF. The CDR3 bases are TGTGCCAGCAGTTCAGGGGGCTACGAGCAGTACTTC. This chain joins TRBV6-6 and TRBJ2-7; 7 bases map to TRBD1. Looked up from germline, CDR1 is MNHNY and CDR2 is SVGAGI (reference sequence). This CDR3 has 12 residues. V was pared by 4 bases and J by 3 bases, with 0 bases of the junction left unmatched.

The V and J genes are TRBV29-1 and TRBJ2-3; D remains ambiguous. From germline, CDR1 is SQVTM and CDR2 ANQGSEA. The V end was cut by 4 bases, the J end by 4 bases, with 12 bases between. CDR3 length: 13 amino acids. The CDR3 DNA sequence: TGCAGCGTTGTGGCTAAAAGCTCAGATACGCAGTATTTT. Its translation: CSVVAKSSDTQYF.

As DNA, the CDR3 is TGTGCCAGCAGGGGCTTGGCGGATCAGCCCCAGCATTTT. Translating it yields CASRGLADQPQHF. J is TRBJ1-5 and V is TRBV6-5, with D hard to call. Germline-derived CDR1 and CDR2 are MNHEY and SVGAGI. The CDR3 spans 13 residues. Trimming took off 6 bases at V and 5 bases at J, with 11 bases between the two ends.

The chain has TRBV5-6 and TRBJ2-5; TRBD2 aligns across 12 bases. The CDR3 consists of 16 residues. V lost 5 bases, J lost 2 bases, and 7 bases stayed unmatched. The germline CDR1 and CDR2 sequences are SGHDT and YYEEEE. In DNA form, the CDR3 reads TGTGCCAGCAGTTCTAGCGGGGGGGAGCCACAAGAGACCCAGTACTTC. Its protein product is CASSSSGGEPQETQYF.

The DNA for the CDR3 is TGTGCCAGCAGGCAGACAGCGAACACCGGGGAGCTGTTTTTT. Protein: CASRQTANTGELFF. The V call is TRBV6-6, the J call TRBJ2-2; tentatively, D is TRBD1 (5 bases). The V end was cut by 6 bases, the J end by 0 bases, with 8 bases between. The CDR3 is 14 amino acids. Germline CDR1 reads MNHNY; CDR2 reads SVGAGI (reference sequence).

This rearrangement joins TRBV18 to TRBJ1-1; D is undetermined. Trimming removed 6 bases at V and 5 bases at J, with 13 bases between. This CDR3 has 13 residues. Germline CDR1 KGHSH, CDR2 LQKENI. The CDR3 DNA follows: TGTGCCAGCTCCCCTGCCTTCGCAACTGAAGCTTTCTTT. Residues: CASSPAFATEAFF. Filled out from reference TRBV18 and TRBJ1-1, the complete variable domain reads NAGVMQNPRHLVRRRGQEARLRCSPMKGHSHVYWYRQLPEEGLKFMVYLQKENIIDESGMPKERFSAEFPKEGPSILRIQQVVRGDSAAYFCASSPAFATEAFFGQGTRLTVV.

This clone was seen only a few times. The chain employs TRBV5-4 and TRBJ1-1, with D perhaps TRBD1 (5 bases). The CDR3 runs 15 residues. Trimming removed 7 bases at V and 1 base at J, with 17 bases between. Germline V gene data show CDR1 as SGHNT and CDR2 as YYREEE (reference sequence). CDR3 protein: CASFPGGSRNTEAFF. The CDR3 coding sequence is TGTGCCAGCTTCCCGGGGGGGTCTAGGAACACTGAAGCTTTCTTT.

V usage is TRBV19 and J usage is TRBJ2-7; TRBD1 aligns across 9 bases. V gave up 4 bases and J gave up 2 bases; unmatched junction bases: 6. Germline V gene data show CDR1 as LNHDA and CDR2 as SQIVND (reference sequence). This CDR3 has 15 residues. The CDR3 sequence is CASSTTGGFAYEQYF. The CDR3 region has the DNA TGTGCCAGTAGTACGACAGGGGGTTTTGCCTACGAGCAGTACTTC.

V is TRBV27 and J is TRBJ1-6, with 7 bases fitting TRBD1. Trimming removed 3 bases from V and 1 base from J; junction bases left unmatched: 6. The CDR3 consists of 17 residues. Per the germline V gene, CDR1 is MNHEY and CDR2 is SMNVEV (reference sequence). CDR3 residues: CASSLQYRGSYNSPLHF. The CDR3 DNA sequence: TGTGCCAGCAGTTTGCAATACAGGGGATCCTATAATTCACCCCTCCACTTT.

The chain carries TRBV9 and TRBJ2-2; D not resolved. Trimming left V 3 bases short and J 5 bases short, with 14 bases between. CDR1 is SGDLS, CDR2 YYNGEE, per germline. The CDR3 is made up of 15 amino acids. The CDR3 protein is CASSEYSQQTGELFF. For the CDR3, the DNA is TGTGCCAGCAGCGAGTACTCACAGCAAACCGGGGAGCTGTTTTTT.

This clone was picked up one time. The chain employs TRBV30 and TRBJ1-4, with D tentatively TRBD1 (5 bases). The CDR3 spans 14 residues. The germline gives CDR1 GTSNPN, CDR2 SVGIG (reference sequence). Trimming shortened V by 5 bases and J by 7 bases, and 17 bases separated the two germline ends. For the CDR3, the DNA is TGTGCCTGGGGTAGGACATCGGGAGGTGAAAAACTGTTTTTT. Protein product: CAWGRTSGGEKLFF.

The V gene is TRBV25-1, the J gene TRBJ1-2; the D gene is possibly TRBD1 (5 bases). This CDR3 has 14 amino acids. Per the germline V gene, CDR1 is MGHDK and CDR2 is SYGVNS. Trimming removed 1 base from V and 8 bases from J, with 14 bases in between. The CDR3, as DNA: TGTGCCAGCAGTGAATCCGGGGGTTATAGGGGCTACACCTTC. Translated, it gives CASSESGGYRGYTF.

The V gene is TRBV11-2, the J gene TRBJ1-1; D uncertain. The germline V gene has CDR1 SGHAT and CDR2 FQNNGV. The CDR3 is 13 residues long. The V gene lost 2 bases and the J gene lost 5 bases, with 9 bases spanning the gap. In nucleotides, the CDR3 is TGTGCCAGCAGCTTACTCGGGGATACTGAAGCTTTCTTT. Protein: CASSLLGDTEAFF.

V usage is TRBV7-9 and J usage is TRBJ1-4; D may be TRBD1 (6 bases). V was cut by 6 bases and J by 6 bases, with 11 bases left in between. Germline values: CDR1 SEHNR, CDR2 FQNEAQ (reference sequence). The CDR3 runs to 13 residues. As DNA, the CDR3 is TGTGCCAGCAGGGGGGCAGGGGATGAAAAACTGTTTTTT. Amino acids: CASRGAGDEKLFF.

The chain uses TRBV5-1 and TRBJ2-3; weak D call: TRBD2 (5 bases). The CDR3 is 15 amino acids. Germline V gene data show CDR1 as SGHRS and CDR2 as YFSETQ. With 6 bases removed from V and 1 base from J, the gap between germline ends came to 15 bases. This CDR3 is CASTYSSLGTDTQYF. The CDR3 DNA sequence: TGCGCCAGCACTTACTCTAGCCTAGGCACAGATACGCAGTATTTT.

This chain links TRBV6-5 with TRBJ1-6; D not resolved. The CDR3 runs to 12 residues. CDR1 is MNHEY and CDR2 is SVGAGI in the germline V gene. Trimming removed 6 bases from V and 10 bases from J, with 10 bases in between. CDR3 residues: CASSGPDSPLHF. CDR3 in DNA: TGTGCCAGCAGCGGCCCTGACTCACCCCTCCACTTT.

V and J are TRBV9 and TRBJ2-2, with a weak D call TRBD2 (6 bases). V gave up 4 bases and J gave up 5 bases, with 15 bases separating them. The CDR3 sequence is 15 residues long. CDR1 and CDR2 from the germline V gene are SGDLS and YYNGEE. CDR3 residues: CASSLGLAGTGELFF. DNA for the CDR3: TGTGCCAGCAGCCTGGGACTTGCAGGGACCGGGGAGCTGTTTTTT.

The V and J genes are TRBV6-1 and TRBJ2-7; D might be TRBD1 (5 bases). The V gene's germline CDR1 is MNHNS and CDR2 SASEGT. Trimming cost V 2 bases and J 9 bases, with 14 bases left between them. CDR3 length: 13 residues. The CDR3 DNA reads as TGTGCCAGCAGTGAAAATTTGGGGCGCGGGCAGTACTTC. Translating it yields CASSENLGRGQYF.

This clone was counted only a few times. The CDR3 nucleotides are TGTGCCAGCACCCCGGGGGCCGGGGGTAATGAAAAACTGTTTTTT. This encodes CASTPGAGGNEKLFF. The chain links TRBV2 to TRBJ1-4; D might be TRBD1 (6 bases). There are 15 residues in the CDR3. Trimming pared 7 bases from V and 4 bases from J, leaving 16 bases between. Germline CDR1 reads SNHLY; CDR2 reads FYNNEI.

The V gene is TRBV11-3, the J gene TRBJ2-7, with 7 bases that match TRBD1. With V trimmed by 2 bases and J by 2 bases, 3 bases remained unmatched. This CDR3 has 14 residues. The V gene's germline CDR1 is SGHNT and CDR2 YENEEA. CDR3 loop: CASSLHRGAYEQYF. In nucleotides, the CDR3 is TGTGCCAGCAGCTTACACAGGGGCGCCTACGAGCAGTACTTC.

The chain joins TRBV7-2 to TRBJ2-1; D is possibly TRBD1 or TRBD2 (5 bases each). Germline lookup yields CDR1 SGHTA and CDR2 FQGNSA. V lost 3 bases to trimming and J lost 4 bases, with 10 bases between them. The CDR3 is made up of 14 amino acids. CDR3 in amino acids: CASSFGGRYNEQFF. Here the CDR3 DNA reads TGTGCCAGCAGCTTTGGGGGTCGATACAATGAGCAGTTCTTC.

The chain carries TRBV30 and TRBJ2-5; the match to TRBD1 covers 7 bases. Unmatched junction bases numbered 7, after V lost 5 bases and J lost 4 bases. The CDR3 loop spans 13 amino acids. Germline CDR1 GTSNPN, CDR2 SVGIG (reference sequence). The CDR3 bases are TGTGCCTGGGGGAGACAGGGCCTAGAGACCCAGTACTTC. Translating it yields CAWGRQGLETQYF.

V usage is TRBV10-3 and J usage is TRBJ2-3; D is perhaps TRBD1 (6 bases). There are 13 residues in the CDR3. Germline CDR1 is ENHRY and CDR2 is SYGVKD. V was pared by 6 bases and J by 6 bases, with 13 bases between. The CDR3 nucleotides are TGTGCCATCAGGGACAGCCCGGGGGATACGCAGTATTTT. Its protein product is CAIRDSPGDTQYF.